A selection of T cell receptor beta chains follows, all from one sample in a study of blood T cells in healthy people across ages. TCRdb recomputed calls from the 5' RACE reads with MiXCR, one row per CDR3 protein. The table includes some 710,000 distinct CDR3 sequences, about a fifth detected once. Sequenced input: blood. The receptors derive from a man between 65 and 85 years old in good health. Each CDR3 is given with its conserved first and last residue. A D gene is named only where the DNA matches it firmly. The size entry is marked missing in some rows and otherwise reads once, few, many or a size class.

TRBJ1-4 | TRBV12-3/TRBV12-4 | many | - | CASSFSGTVNEKLFF | TGTGCCAGCAGTTTCTCCGGGACGGTCAATGAAAAACTGTTTTTT
TRBJ1-3 | TRBV5-1 | - | - | CASSLDARGEGNTIYF | TGCGCCAGCAGCTTGGATGCCAGGGGCGAAGGAAACACCATATATTTT
TRBJ2-3 | TRBV7-2 | - | - | CASSLVADSTDTQYF | TGTGCCAGCAGCTTAGTAGCGGATAGCACAGATACGCAGTATTTT
TRBJ1-2 | TRBV7-2 | - | TRBD1 | CASSNTGGDNYGYTF | TGTGCCAGCAGCAACACAGGGGGCGATAACTATGGCTACACCTTC
TRBJ2-7 | TRBV5-1 | many | - | CASSLDGGAREQYF | TGCGCCAGCAGCTTGGATGGAGGGGCCCGCGAGCAGTACTTC
TRBJ1-2 | TRBV27 | - | - | CASRLAPRGIYGYTF | TGTGCCAGCCGTTTGGCCCCGAGGGGGATCTATGGCTACACCTTC
TRBJ1-4 | TRBV28 | - | TRBD1 | CASSPQGVSEKLFF | TGTGCCAGCAGCCCCCAGGGGGTAAGCGAAAAACTGTTTTTT
TRBJ1-5 | TRBV28 | once | - | CASSWQLGGNQPQHF | TGTGCCAGCAGTTGGCAGCTGGGGGGCAATCAGCCCCAGCATTTT
TRBJ1-5 | TRBV28 | - | - | CASSYRTVSNQPQHF | TGTGCCAGCAGTTACAGGACAGTTAGCAATCAGCCCCAGCATTTT
TRBJ1-2 | TRBV29-1 | few | - | CSVEGALGYTF | TGCAGCGTTGAAGGTGCCCTTGGCTACACCTTC
TRBJ2-5 | TRBV19 | few | TRBD1 | CASSMGQGSGETQYF | TGTGCCAGTAGTATGGGACAGGGGAGTGGAGAGACCCAGTACTTC
TRBJ2-3 | TRBV12-3/TRBV12-4 | - | TRBD1 | CASSFPSTGGTDTQYF | TGTGCCAGCAGTTTCCCCTCGACAGGGGGCACAGATACGCAGTATTTT
TRBJ1-3 | TRBV28 | - | - | CASSFRSSSGNTIYF | TGTGCCAGCAGTTTTCGATCGAGCTCTGGAAACACCATATATTTT
TRBJ1-1 | TRBV12-3/TRBV12-4 | - | - | CASSLNTLGAFF | TGTGCCAGCAGTTTAAATACTTTGGGAGCTTTCTTT
TRBJ2-5 | TRBV6-2/TRBV6-3 | few | - | CASSYPGVQETQYF | TGTGCCAGCAGTTATCCAGGGGTCCAAGAGACCCAGTACTTC
TRBJ2-4 | TRBV6-1 | - | - | CASRQGGKNIQYF | TGTGCCAGCAGGCAGGGAGGCAAAAACATTCAGTACTTC
TRBJ2-1 | TRBV20-1 | - | TRBD2 | CSARDPRGSGGRHNEQFF | TGCAGTGCTAGAGATCCAAGGGGGTCGGGAGGGCGTCACAATGAGCAGTTCTTC
TRBJ2-7 | TRBV14 | - | - | CASSQDPRLGAYEQYF | TGTGCCAGCAGCCAAGATCCCCGGTTGGGCGCCTACGAGCAGTACTTC
TRBJ2-3 | TRBV28 | many | - | CAINRDLGADTQYF | TGTGCCATCAACCGGGACCTAGGGGCAGATACGCAGTATTTT
TRBJ2-1 | TRBV12-3/TRBV12-4 | few | TRBD2 | CASSRTSGGNEQFF | TGTGCCAGCAGTCGGACTAGCGGGGGCAATGAGCAGTTCTTC
TRBJ2-1 | TRBV6-6 | - | TRBD2 | CASSYRGGAFDEQFF | TGTGCCAGCAGTTACCGCGGGGGGGCCTTCGATGAGCAGTTCTTC
TRBJ2-3 | TRBV5-1 | - | - | CASSLVNPGSTDTQYF | TGCGCCAGCAGCTTGGTTAACCCTGGGAGCACAGATACGCAGTATTTT
TRBJ2-3 | TRBV9 | many | - | CASSGTSDTQYF | TGTGCCAGCAGCGGAACCTCAGATACGCAGTATTTT
TRBJ1-2 | TRBV7-9 | - | - | CASSLGQAILCF | TGTGCCAGCAGCTTAGGACAGGCCATCCTGTGCTTC
TRBJ2-3 | TRBV29-1 | once | - | CSVEGASGGFSTDTQYF | TGCAGCGTTGAAGGGGCGTCCGGGGGCTTTAGCACAGATACGCAGTATTTT
TRBJ1-3 | TRBV18 | few | - | CASSTDTPRGGNTIYF | TGTGCCAGCTCAACCGACACCCCGCGCGGGGGAAACACCATATATTTT
TRBJ2-5 | TRBV20-1 | - | - | CSAATGTETQYF | TGCAGTGCGGCTACAGGGACAGAGACCCAGTACTTC
TRBJ2-3 | TRBV9 | - | - | CASSVNAERRTQYF | TGTGCCAGCAGCGTAAACGCGGAGAGGAGGACGCAGTATTTT
TRBJ2-5 | TRBV24-1 | - | - | CATSAGPFGTQETQYF | TGTGCCACCAGTGCCGGGCCTTTTGGGACACAAGAGACCCAGTACTTC
TRBJ2-3 | TRBV6-2/TRBV6-3 | few | TRBD2 | CASKAGGRKDAQYF | TGTGCCAGCAAGGCAGGCGGGAGGAAAGATGCGCAGTATTTT
TRBJ2-3 | TRBV4-1 | few | - | CASSQDRPSDTQYF | TGCGCCAGCAGCCAAGATCGCCCCTCAGATACGCAGTATTTT
TRBJ2-5 | TRBV5-1 | many | - | CASSLVAGETQYF | TGCGCCAGCAGCTTGGTCGCAGGGGAGACCCAGTACTTC
TRBJ1-2 | TRBV6-5 | - | - | CASSYSAIGDYGYTF | TGTGCCAGCAGTTACTCGGCGATTGGCGACTATGGCTACACCTTC
TRBJ2-6 | TRBV5-6 | - | - | CASSLGERTGANVLTF | TGTGCCAGCAGCTTGGGCGAGAGGACTGGGGCCAACGTCCTGACTTTC
TRBJ1-5 | TRBV10-2 | few | TRBD1 | CATRPGQGNQPQLF | TGCGCCACCCGACCGGGACAGGGGAACCAGCCCCAGCTTTTT
TRBJ2-7 | TRBV15 | - | - | CATSRGYEQYF | TGTGCCACCAGCAGGGGCTACGAGCAGTACTTC
TRBJ2-3 | TRBV7-9 | many | - | CASSPPLGPTDTQYF | TGTGCCAGCAGCCCCCCACTAGGCCCCACAGATACGCAGTATTTT
TRBJ2-5 | TRBV2 | - | TRBD2 | CASGLAAQAQYF | TGTGCCAGCGGACTAGCGGCCCAGGCCCAGTACTTC
TRBJ1-1 | TRBV19 | - | - | CASSISENTEAFF | TGTGCCAGTAGTATCTCAGAGAACACTGAAGCTTTCTTT
TRBJ2-7 | TRBV19 | few | - | CASSIVQGSGEQYF | TGTGCCAGTAGTATAGTCCAGGGTAGCGGCGAGCAGTACTTC
TRBJ2-3 | TRBV12-3/TRBV12-4 | - | - | CASSLGTLEGDTQYF | TGTGCCAGCAGTTTAGGGACCTTAGAGGGGGATACGCAGTATTTT
TRBJ1-3 | TRBV11-2 | few | - | CVSSLDRGLGNTIYF | TGTGTCAGCAGCTTAGATAGAGGGCTCGGAAACACCATATATTTT
TRBJ2-5 | TRBV29-1 | many | - | CSGQGGIFVGETQYF | TGCAGCGGTCAGGGGGGCATCTTTGTCGGAGAGACCCAGTACTTC
TRBJ2-5 | TRBV15 | few | TRBD1 | CATSRDWGQEETQYF | TGTGCCACCAGCAGAGATTGGGGACAGGAAGAGACCCAGTACTTC
TRBJ2-3 | TRBV28 | - | TRBD2 | CASRRGGATDTQYF | TGTGCCAGCAGACGCGGGGGGGCAACAGATACGCAGTATTTT
TRBJ2-3 | TRBV20-1 | many | - | CSGLGGLSTDTQYF | TGCAGTGGCTTGGGGGGCCTAAGCACAGATACGCAGTATTTT
TRBJ2-1 | TRBV18 | few | - | CASSPMPSSGMGSNEQFF | TGTGCCAGCTCACCAATGCCCTCGTCCGGGATGGGGTCAAATGAGCAGTTCTTC
TRBJ2-1 | TRBV24-1 | few | - | CATSDLHGSAASSYNEQFF | TGTGCCACCAGTGATTTGCACGGTAGCGCAGCCTCCTCCTACAATGAGCAGTTCTTC
TRBJ2-1 | TRBV5-1 | - | - | CASSKGGLYNEQFF | TGCGCCAGCAGTAAGGGGGGGCTCTACAATGAGCAGTTCTTC
TRBJ2-1 | TRBV6-5 | - | - | CASSYGGWRVNNEQFF | TGTGCCAGCAGTTATGGTGGATGGCGGGTTAACAATGAGCAGTTCTTC
TRBJ2-1 | TRBV12-3/TRBV12-4 | few | TRBD2 | CASSPLGGSGRAHNEQFF | TGTGCCAGCAGTCCTCTGGGGGGAAGCGGGAGGGCCCACAATGAGCAGTTCTTC
TRBJ1-2 | TRBV28 | few | TRBD1 | CASSPTRDRAGYGYTF | TGTGCCAGCAGCCCTACGAGGGACAGGGCTGGCTATGGCTACACCTTC
TRBJ2-1 | TRBV11-2 | - | - | CASSLLLPPNEQFF | TGTGCCAGCAGCCTACTCCTCCCGCCGAATGAGCAGTTCTTC
TRBJ2-1 | TRBV7-2 | few | - | CASSSNLAQFF | TGTGCCAGCAGCTCTAACTTAGCGCAGTTCTTC
TRBJ1-2 | TRBV28 | - | - | CASSFDNNYGYTF | TGTGCCAGCAGTTTTGATAACAACTATGGCTACACCTTC